This TCR beta chain was captured by sequencing in a study of a mutant IDH1 vaccine in newly diagnosed glioma. At the level of the study: Onset of vaccination occurred 4-6 weeks following radiotherapy alone, or with temozolomide cycles. Radiotherapy, temozolomide, or both had been given previously, and both were given to most.

Sequencing used immunoSEQ multiplex PCR; TCRdb keeps in-frame clones, though not all of them. The table records tens of thousands of clones, approximately 80% of them present only once. The time point was: week 5, during vaccination. In the vaccine, a single dose held 300 ug of the mutant IDH1 20-mer peptide, along with topical imiquimod. Trimming left V 1 base short and J 8 bases short, with 8 bases between. This CDR3 has 12 residues. Germline CDR1 SEHNR, CDR2 FQNEAQ (reference sequence). This clone has more than one count but fewer than ten. Antigen unknown. V and J are TRBV7-9 and TRBJ1-2, with D possibly being TRBD1 (6 bases). This receptor was identified in a middle-aged man with glioma. Some clones in this sample may be carry-over from other donors' samples. Here the sequenced sample was PBMCs, taken from a glioma patient whose treatment included an IDH1 peptide vaccine. The CDR3 DNA is TGTGCCAGCAGCTTAGAGGACAGCGGCTACACCTTC. Amino acids: CASSLEDSGYTF.